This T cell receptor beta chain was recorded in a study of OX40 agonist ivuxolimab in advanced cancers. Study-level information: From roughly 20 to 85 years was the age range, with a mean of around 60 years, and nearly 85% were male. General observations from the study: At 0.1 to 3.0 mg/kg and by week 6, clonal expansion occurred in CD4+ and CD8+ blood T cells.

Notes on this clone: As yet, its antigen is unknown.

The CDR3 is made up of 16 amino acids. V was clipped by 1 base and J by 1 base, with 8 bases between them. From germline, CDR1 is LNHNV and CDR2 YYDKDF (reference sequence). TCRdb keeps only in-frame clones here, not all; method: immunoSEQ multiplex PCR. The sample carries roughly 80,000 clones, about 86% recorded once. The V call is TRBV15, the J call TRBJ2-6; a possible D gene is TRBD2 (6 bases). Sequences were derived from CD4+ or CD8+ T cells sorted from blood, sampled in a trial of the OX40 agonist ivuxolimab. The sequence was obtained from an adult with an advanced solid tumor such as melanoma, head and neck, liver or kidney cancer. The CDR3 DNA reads TGTGCCACCAGCAGAGGCGGGGCTTCTGGGGCCAACGTCCTGACTTTC. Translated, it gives CATSRGGASGANVLTF.